Listed below are T cell receptor beta chains from one sample, sequenced in a study of blood T cell repertoires in COVID-19. The repertoire was sequenced with immunoSEQ multiplex PCR; TCRdb's copy has only in-frame clones and lacks some. The repertoire holds about 150,000 clones, with around 87% as singletons. Specimen: peripheral blood. Receptor source: a woman aged 60 to 75 with active COVID-19. Each CDR3 is given with its conserved first and last residue. The order of the fields is D gene, V gene, clone size, J gene, CDR3 DNA, CDR3 protein. The D gene is left open where the match is weak. Clone size is shown for a subset of rows, as once, few, many or a class of expanded clone.

d_gene: NA; v_gene: TRBV19; abundance: NA; j_gene: TRBJ1-5; CDR3nt: TGTGCCAGTAGAGAGAATTATAGCAATCAGCCCCAGCATTTT; CDR3aa: CASRENYSNQPQHF
d_gene: NA; v_gene: TRBV4-3; abundance: few; j_gene: TRBJ1-1; CDR3nt: TGCGCCAGCAGCCAAGATACGGCAACTAGGGCTGAAGCTTTCTTT; CDR3aa: CASSQDTATRAEAFF
d_gene: TRBD1; v_gene: TRBV12-3/TRBV12-4; abundance: once; j_gene: TRBJ1-1; CDR3nt: TGTGCCAGCAATCCAGGGGGCGTCTCTGAAGCTTTCTTT; CDR3aa: CASNPGGVSEAFF
d_gene: NA; v_gene: TRBV6-5; abundance: few; j_gene: TRBJ1-3; CDR3nt: TGTGCCAGCAGTTTCAATCTAGGCCGCGGGGGAAACACCATATATTTT; CDR3aa: CASSFNLGRGGNTIYF
d_gene: TRBD1; v_gene: TRBV27; abundance: once; j_gene: TRBJ1-2; CDR3nt: TGTGCCAGCAGGCCTACAGGGGCTGTGGGTGGCTACACCTTC; CDR3aa: CASRPTGAVGGYTF
d_gene: TRBD1; v_gene: TRBV5-1; abundance: NA; j_gene: TRBJ2-7; CDR3nt: TGCGCCAGCAGTAAGGGACAGGGCTACGAGCAGTACTTC; CDR3aa: CASSKGQGYEQYF
d_gene: NA; v_gene: TRBV27; abundance: NA; j_gene: TRBJ1-3; CDR3nt: TGTGCCAGCAGTCCCCGTCGAGGGTTCCGAAACACCATATATTTT; CDR3aa: CASSPRRGFRNTIYF
d_gene: TRBD1; v_gene: TRBV6-5; abundance: NA; j_gene: TRBJ1-1; CDR3nt: TGTGCCAGCAGGAAGGGACAGCAGGCCGCTGAAGCTTTCTTT; CDR3aa: CASRKGQQAAEAFF
d_gene: TRBD1; v_gene: TRBV7-2; abundance: NA; j_gene: TRBJ2-3; CDR3nt: TGTGCCAGCAGCAGGGACAGGCGGGTCAGGCAGTATTTT; CDR3aa: CASSRDRRVRQYF
d_gene: NA; v_gene: TRBV3-1/TRBV3-2; abundance: NA; j_gene: TRBJ1-5; CDR3nt: TGTGCCAGCAGCCAAGGAGGGCAGACGGTTAGCAATCAGCCCCAGCATTTT; CDR3aa: CASSQGGQTVSNQPQHF
d_gene: TRBD2; v_gene: TRBV7-2; abundance: NA; j_gene: TRBJ2-1; CDR3nt: TGTGCCAGCAGCTTGGAGACTAGCGGAATGAATGAGCAGTTCTTC; CDR3aa: CASSLETSGMNEQFF
d_gene: TRBD1; v_gene: TRBV3-1/TRBV3-2; abundance: NA; j_gene: TRBJ2-7; CDR3nt: TGTGCCAGCAGCCTCAGGGGGCAACGCGAGCAGTACTTC; CDR3aa: CASSLRGQREQYF
d_gene: NA; v_gene: TRBV7-8; abundance: NA; j_gene: TRBJ2-7; CDR3nt: TGTGCCAGCAGCTTTATAGTGACCCAGGGGCGATCTCCCAGGAGTCTCGAGCAGTACTTC; CDR3aa: CASSFIVTQGRSPRSLEQYF
d_gene: NA; v_gene: TRBV7-9; abundance: NA; j_gene: TRBJ1-5; CDR3nt: TGTGCCAGCAGCTTGGGGACACTGAGCAATCAGCCCCAGCATTTT; CDR3aa: CASSLGTLSNQPQHF
d_gene: TRBD1; v_gene: TRBV10-3; abundance: NA; j_gene: TRBJ1-3; CDR3nt: TGTGCCATCAGTGGGGGGACAGGGATCGGAAACACCATATATTTT; CDR3aa: CAISGGTGIGNTIYF
d_gene: NA; v_gene: TRBV9; abundance: NA; j_gene: TRBJ2-1; CDR3nt: TGTGCCAGCAGCGTAGAGTCGGGGGAATACAATGAGCAGTTCTTC; CDR3aa: CASSVESGEYNEQFF
d_gene: TRBD2; v_gene: TRBV10-3; abundance: NA; j_gene: TRBJ2-1; CDR3nt: TGTGCCATCAAAGAGGGAGGGCCCAACAATGAGCAGTTCTTC; CDR3aa: CAIKEGGPNNEQFF
d_gene: NA; v_gene: TRBV28; abundance: once; j_gene: TRBJ1-3; CDR3nt: TGTGCCACCATTCCAGACTTGGGAGACAGGAATTACTCTGGAAACACCATATATTTT; CDR3aa: CATIPDLGDRNYSGNTIYF
d_gene: NA; v_gene: TRBV21-1; abundance: NA; j_gene: TRBJ1-6; CDR3nt: TGTGCCAGCAGCAACGTGCGAGACAGGGATAATTCACCCCTCCACTTT; CDR3aa: CASSNVRDRDNSPLHF
d_gene: NA; v_gene: TRBV24-1; abundance: NA; j_gene: TRBJ2-2; CDR3nt: TGTGCCACCAGTGATTATAGAGGGAACACCGGGGAGCTGTTTTTT; CDR3aa: CATSDYRGNTGELFF
d_gene: TRBD2; v_gene: TRBV7-8; abundance: NA; j_gene: TRBJ2-3; CDR3nt: TGTGCCAGCAGCAAACTGGGACTAGGGAGCACAGATACGCAGTATTTT; CDR3aa: CASSKLGLGSTDTQYF
d_gene: TRBD2; v_gene: TRBV9; abundance: NA; j_gene: TRBJ2-1; CDR3nt: TGTGCCAGCAGCGTAGGGTGGACTAGCGGGAGGGAATGGCAGTTCTTC; CDR3aa: CASSVGWTSGREWQFF
d_gene: NA; v_gene: TRBV18; abundance: once; j_gene: TRBJ2-4; CDR3nt: TGTGCCAGCTCACCTGCCAACCAGAATTTGGTGGCCAAAAACATTCAGTACTTC; CDR3aa: CASSPANQNLVAKNIQYF
d_gene: TRBD1; v_gene: TRBV7-2; abundance: NA; j_gene: TRBJ1-2; CDR3nt: TGTGCCAGCAGCTTAGCTGGGACAGGGGCAAATTATGGCTACACCTTC; CDR3aa: CASSLAGTGANYGYTF
d_gene: NA; v_gene: TRBV21-1; abundance: NA; j_gene: TRBJ2-3; CDR3nt: TGTGCCAGCAAGGAAGTGAGGGAGAGGGAGACAGATACGCAGTATTTT; CDR3aa: CASKEVRERETDTQYF
d_gene: NA; v_gene: TRBV19; abundance: NA; j_gene: TRBJ2-3; CDR3nt: TGTGCCAGTAGCCCGACATTCTCCAGGTCCACCACAGATACGCAGTATTTT; CDR3aa: CASSPTFSRSTTDTQYF
d_gene: TRBD2; v_gene: TRBV27; abundance: few; j_gene: TRBJ2-1; CDR3nt: TGTGCCAGCAGTTGGCCGGGACTAGCTTTCAATGAGCAGTTCTTC; CDR3aa: CASSWPGLAFNEQFF
d_gene: TRBD2; v_gene: TRBV13; abundance: NA; j_gene: TRBJ2-1; CDR3nt: TGTGCCAGCAGCTTAGCGGGAGGCTCCTACAATGAGCAGTTCTTC; CDR3aa: CASSLAGGSYNEQFF
d_gene: NA; v_gene: TRBV3-1/TRBV3-2; abundance: NA; j_gene: TRBJ1-6; CDR3nt: TGTGCCACCGCGAGCGGCGGTTCACCCCTCCACTTT; CDR3aa: CATASGGSPLHF
d_gene: TRBD1; v_gene: TRBV5-5; abundance: NA; j_gene: TRBJ2-5; CDR3nt: TGTGCCAGCAGCTTGCGACAGGGCTTTTCCCAGTACTTC; CDR3aa: CASSLRQGFSQYF
d_gene: TRBD1; v_gene: TRBV27; abundance: NA; j_gene: TRBJ1-6; CDR3nt: TGTGCCAGCAGGGTTATCGGGACAGGAGGTGATAATTCACCCCTCCACTTT; CDR3aa: CASRVIGTGGDNSPLHF
d_gene: TRBD1; v_gene: TRBV2; abundance: NA; j_gene: TRBJ2-1; CDR3nt: TGTGCCAGCAGTATCCCGACAGGGGGCGCGTACTATGAGCAGTTCTTC; CDR3aa: CASSIPTGGAYYEQFF
d_gene: TRBD1; v_gene: TRBV9; abundance: NA; j_gene: TRBJ1-3; CDR3nt: TGTGCCAGCAGCGCTGGACAGGGAAGCGGAAACACCATATATTTT; CDR3aa: CASSAGQGSGNTIYF
d_gene: TRBD1; v_gene: TRBV24-1; abundance: few; j_gene: TRBJ2-2; CDR3nt: TGTGCCACCAGTGATCCCAGGGGGCGCACCGGGGAGCTGTTTTTT; CDR3aa: CATSDPRGRTGELFF
d_gene: NA; v_gene: TRBV18; abundance: NA; j_gene: TRBJ1-1; CDR3nt: TGTGCCAGCTCGTTCCAGGGGCTAAACACTGAAGCTTTCTTT; CDR3aa: CASSFQGLNTEAFF
d_gene: NA; v_gene: TRBV5-8; abundance: NA; j_gene: TRBJ2-1; CDR3nt: TGTGCCAGCAGCTTGGACGGGAGTCCCTACAATGAGCAGTTCTTC; CDR3aa: CASSLDGSPYNEQFF
d_gene: NA; v_gene: TRBV4-2; abundance: NA; j_gene: TRBJ2-3; CDR3nt: TGTGCCAGCAGCCAACCGACTAACAGGGCGCGCACAGATACGCAGTATTTT; CDR3aa: CASSQPTNRARTDTQYF
d_gene: NA; v_gene: TRBV5-6; abundance: NA; j_gene: TRBJ1-1; CDR3nt: TGTGCCAGCAGCTTCCCGACAGGAATTGAAGCTTTCTTT; CDR3aa: CASSFPTGIEAFF
d_gene: NA; v_gene: TRBV2; abundance: NA; j_gene: TRBJ2-7; CDR3nt: TGTGCCAGCAGTAGCATTTTTAGAACTGATGACTACGAGCAGTACTTC; CDR3aa: CASSSIFRTDDYEQYF
d_gene: NA; v_gene: TRBV18; abundance: once; j_gene: TRBJ2-7; CDR3nt: TGTGCCAGCTCACCGCCCGGGGATTCCTACGAGCAGTACTTC; CDR3aa: CASSPPGDSYEQYF
d_gene: NA; v_gene: TRBV19; abundance: NA; j_gene: TRBJ1-1; CDR3nt: TGTGCCGGAAGACAGTCCTTCTACACTGAAGCTTTCTTT; CDR3aa: CAGRQSFYTEAFF